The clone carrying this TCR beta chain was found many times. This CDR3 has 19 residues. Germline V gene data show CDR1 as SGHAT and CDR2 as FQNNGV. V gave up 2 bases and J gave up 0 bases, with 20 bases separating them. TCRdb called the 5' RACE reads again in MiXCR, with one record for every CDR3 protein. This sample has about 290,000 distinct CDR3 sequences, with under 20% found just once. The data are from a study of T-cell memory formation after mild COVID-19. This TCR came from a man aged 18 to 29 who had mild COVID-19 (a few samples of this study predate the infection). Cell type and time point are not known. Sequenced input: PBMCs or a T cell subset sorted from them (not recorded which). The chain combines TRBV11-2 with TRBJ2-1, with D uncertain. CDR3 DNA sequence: TGTGCCAGCAGCTTACGCTCTAGAGGCTTTCTGAGCTCCTACAATGAGCAGTTCTTC. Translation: CASSLRSRGFLSSYNEQFF. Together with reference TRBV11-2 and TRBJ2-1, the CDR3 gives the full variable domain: EAGVAQSPRYKIIEKRQSVAFWCNPISGHATLYWYQQILGQGPKLLIQFQNNGVVDDSQLPKDRFSAERLKGVDSTLKIQPAKLEDSAVYLCASSLRSRGFLSSYNEQFFGPGTRLTVL.